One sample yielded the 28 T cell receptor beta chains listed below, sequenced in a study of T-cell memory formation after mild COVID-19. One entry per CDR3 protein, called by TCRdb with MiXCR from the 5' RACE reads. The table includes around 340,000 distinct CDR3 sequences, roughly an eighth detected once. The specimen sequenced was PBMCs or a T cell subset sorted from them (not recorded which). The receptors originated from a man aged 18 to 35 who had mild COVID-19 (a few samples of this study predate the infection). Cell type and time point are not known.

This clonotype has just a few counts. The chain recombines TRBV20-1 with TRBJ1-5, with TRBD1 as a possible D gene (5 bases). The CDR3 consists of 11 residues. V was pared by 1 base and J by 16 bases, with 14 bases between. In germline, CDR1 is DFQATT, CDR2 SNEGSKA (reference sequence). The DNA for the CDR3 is TGCAGTGCTAGAGGAATGGGGGGTGGACATTTT. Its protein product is CSARGMGGGHF.

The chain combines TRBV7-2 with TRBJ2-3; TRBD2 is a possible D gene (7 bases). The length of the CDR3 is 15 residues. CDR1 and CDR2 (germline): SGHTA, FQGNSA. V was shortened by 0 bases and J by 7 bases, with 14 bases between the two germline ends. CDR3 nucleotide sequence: TGTGCCAGCAGCTTAGCGGTCGCGGGGGCCCATACGCAGTATTTT. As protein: CASSLAVAGAHTQYF. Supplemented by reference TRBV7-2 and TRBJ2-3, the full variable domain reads GAGVSQSPSNKVTEKGKDVELRCDPISGHTALYWYRQSLGQGLEFLIYFQGNSAPDKSGLPSDRFSAERTGGSVSTLTIQRTQQEDSAVYLCASSLAVAGAHTQYFGPGTRLTVL.

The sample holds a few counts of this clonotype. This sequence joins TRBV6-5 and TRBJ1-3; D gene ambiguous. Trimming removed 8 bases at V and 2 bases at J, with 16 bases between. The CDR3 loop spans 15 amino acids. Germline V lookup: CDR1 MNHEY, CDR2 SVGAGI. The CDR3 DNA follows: TGTGCCAGCCGGTTTCGGGCGGCTACTGGAAACACCATATATTTT. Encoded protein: CASRFRAATGNTIYF.

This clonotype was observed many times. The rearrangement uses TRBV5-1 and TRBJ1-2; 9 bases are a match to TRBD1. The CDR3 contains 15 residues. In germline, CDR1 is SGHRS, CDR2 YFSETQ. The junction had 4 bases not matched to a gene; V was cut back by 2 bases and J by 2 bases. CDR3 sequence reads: CASSLTGTGNYGYTF. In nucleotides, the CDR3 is TGCGCCAGCAGCTTAACCGGGACAGGGAACTATGGCTACACCTTC.

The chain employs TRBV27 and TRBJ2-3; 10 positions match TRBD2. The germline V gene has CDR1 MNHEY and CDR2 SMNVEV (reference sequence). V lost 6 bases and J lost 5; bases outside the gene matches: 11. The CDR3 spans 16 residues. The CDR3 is CASSFIAGGTRDTQYF. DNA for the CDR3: TGTGCCAGCAGCTTTATAGCGGGGGGTACGAGAGATACGCAGTATTTT.

In DNA form, the CDR3 reads TGTGCCAGCAGGCCGGGACTAATCACCGGGGAGCTGTTTTTT. Protein: CASRPGLITGELFF. The rearrangement links TRBV6-6 to TRBJ2-2, with 7 bases that match TRBD2. CDR1 MNHNY and CDR2 SVGAGI come from the germline V gene (reference sequence). The CDR3 runs 14 residues. Germline trimming cut 6 bases from V and 4 bases from J; bases unmatched to any gene: 5.

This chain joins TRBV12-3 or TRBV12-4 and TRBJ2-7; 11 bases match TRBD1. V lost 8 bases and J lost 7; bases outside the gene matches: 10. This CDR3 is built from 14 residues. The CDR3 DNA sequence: TGTGCCAGCCGGCTAGGACAGGGGGCAATAGAGCAGTACTTC. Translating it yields CASRLGQGAIEQYF.

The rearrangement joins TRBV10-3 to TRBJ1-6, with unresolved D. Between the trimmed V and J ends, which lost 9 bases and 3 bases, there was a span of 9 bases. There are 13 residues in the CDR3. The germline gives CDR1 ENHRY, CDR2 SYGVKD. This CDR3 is CAMQRDYNSPLHF. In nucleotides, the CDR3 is TGTGCCATGCAACGAGACTATAATTCACCCCTCCACTTT.

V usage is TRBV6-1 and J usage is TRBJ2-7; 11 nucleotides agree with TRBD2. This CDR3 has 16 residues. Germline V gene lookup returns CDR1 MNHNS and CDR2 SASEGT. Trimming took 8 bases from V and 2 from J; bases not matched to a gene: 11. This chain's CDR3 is CASGRPSSGGTYEQYV. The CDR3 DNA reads TGTGCCAGCGGCCGCCCCTCTAGCGGGGGGACCTACGAGCAGTACGTC.

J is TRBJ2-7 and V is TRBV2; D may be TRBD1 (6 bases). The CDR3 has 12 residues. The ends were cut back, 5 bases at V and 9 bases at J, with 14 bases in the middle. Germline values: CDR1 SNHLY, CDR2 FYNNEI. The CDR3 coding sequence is TGTGCCAGCAGTCGGGACACAGGTGCGCAGTACTTC. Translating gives CASSRDTGAQYF.

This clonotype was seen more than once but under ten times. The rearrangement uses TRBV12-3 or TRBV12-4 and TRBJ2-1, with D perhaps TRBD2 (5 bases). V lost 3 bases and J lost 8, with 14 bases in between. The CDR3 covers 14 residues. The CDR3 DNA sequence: TGTGCCAGCAGTTTCTCTCCGGGAAGGGATGAGCAGTTCTTC. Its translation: CASSFSPGRDEQFF.

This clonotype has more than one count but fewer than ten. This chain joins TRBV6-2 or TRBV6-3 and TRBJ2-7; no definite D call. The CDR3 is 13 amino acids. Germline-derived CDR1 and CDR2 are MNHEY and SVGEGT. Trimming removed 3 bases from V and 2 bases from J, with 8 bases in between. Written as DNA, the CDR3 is TGTGCCAGCAGTTATGGGTTAGCCTACGAGCAGTACTTC. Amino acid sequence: CASSYGLAYEQYF.

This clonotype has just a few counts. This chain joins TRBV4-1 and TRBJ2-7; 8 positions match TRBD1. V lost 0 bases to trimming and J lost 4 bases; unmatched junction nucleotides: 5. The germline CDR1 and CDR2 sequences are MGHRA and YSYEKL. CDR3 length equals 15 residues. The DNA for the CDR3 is TGCGCCAGCAGCCAAGAGGACAGGGTGGAGTACGAGCAGTACTTC. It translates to CASSQEDRVEYEQYF.

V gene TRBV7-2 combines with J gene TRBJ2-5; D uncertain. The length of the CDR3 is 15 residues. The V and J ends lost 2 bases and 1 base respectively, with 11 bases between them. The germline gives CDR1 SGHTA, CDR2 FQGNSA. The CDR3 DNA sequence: TGTGCCAGCAGCTTACGTCCAGACCTCCAAGAGACCCAGTACTTC. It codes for CASSLRPDLQETQYF.

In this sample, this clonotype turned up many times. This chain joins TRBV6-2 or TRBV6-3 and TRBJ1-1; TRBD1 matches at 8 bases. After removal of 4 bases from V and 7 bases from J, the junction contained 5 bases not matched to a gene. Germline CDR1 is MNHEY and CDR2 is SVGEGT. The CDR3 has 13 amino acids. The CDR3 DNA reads TGTGCCAGCAGTTCTCGGGACAGGAGTGAAGCTTTCTTT. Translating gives CASSSRDRSEAFF.

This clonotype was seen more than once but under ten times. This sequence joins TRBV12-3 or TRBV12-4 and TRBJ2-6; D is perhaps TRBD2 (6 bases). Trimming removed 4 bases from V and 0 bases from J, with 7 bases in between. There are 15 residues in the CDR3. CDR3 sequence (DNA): TGTGCCAGCAGTTCGGAGGGCTCTGGGGCCAACGTCCTGACTTTC. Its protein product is CASSSEGSGANVLTF.

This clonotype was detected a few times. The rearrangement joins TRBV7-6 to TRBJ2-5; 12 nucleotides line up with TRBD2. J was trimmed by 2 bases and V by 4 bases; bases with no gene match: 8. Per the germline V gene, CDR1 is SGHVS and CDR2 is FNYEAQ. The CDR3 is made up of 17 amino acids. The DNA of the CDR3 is TGTGCCAGCAGCTGGGGCCTAGCGGGGGGGTCTCAAGAGACCCAGTACTTC. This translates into CASSWGLAGGSQETQYF.

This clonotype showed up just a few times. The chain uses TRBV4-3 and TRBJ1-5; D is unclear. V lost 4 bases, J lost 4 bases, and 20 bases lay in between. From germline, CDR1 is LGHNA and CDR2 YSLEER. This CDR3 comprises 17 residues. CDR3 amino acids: CASSPPGKLTPNQPQHF. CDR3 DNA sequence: TGCGCCAGCAGCCCTCCGGGAAAACTCACCCCTAATCAGCCCCAGCATTTT.

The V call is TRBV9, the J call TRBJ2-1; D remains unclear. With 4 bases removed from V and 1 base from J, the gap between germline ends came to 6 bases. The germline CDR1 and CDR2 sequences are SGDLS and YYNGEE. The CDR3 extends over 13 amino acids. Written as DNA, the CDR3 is TGTGCCAGCAGCCCCCGGTCCTACAATGAGCAGTTCTTC. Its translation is CASSPRSYNEQFF. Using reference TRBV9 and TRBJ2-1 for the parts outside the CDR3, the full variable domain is DSGVTQTPKHLITATGQRVTLRCSPRSGDLSVYWYQQSLDQGLQFLIQYYNGEERAKGNILERFSAQQFPDLHSELNLSSLELGDSALYFCASSPRSYNEQFFGPGTRLTVL.

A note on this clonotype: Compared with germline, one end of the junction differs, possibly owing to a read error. The CDR3: CSSSGGQGPTNEKLFF. DNA for the CDR3: TGCTCCAGCAGCGGCGGACAGGGGCCAACTAATGAAAAACTGTTTTTT. The rearrangement links TRBV5-1 to TRBJ1-4; 9 bases fit TRBD1. Looked up from germline, CDR1 is SGHRS and CDR2 is YFSETQ. The CDR3 extends over 16 amino acids.

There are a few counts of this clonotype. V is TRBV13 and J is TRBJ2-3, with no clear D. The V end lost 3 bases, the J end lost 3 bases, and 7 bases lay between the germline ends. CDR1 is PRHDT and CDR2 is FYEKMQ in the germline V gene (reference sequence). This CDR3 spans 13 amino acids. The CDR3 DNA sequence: TGTGCCAGCAGCTTTACCTATACAGATACGCAGTATTTT. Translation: CASSFTYTDTQYF.

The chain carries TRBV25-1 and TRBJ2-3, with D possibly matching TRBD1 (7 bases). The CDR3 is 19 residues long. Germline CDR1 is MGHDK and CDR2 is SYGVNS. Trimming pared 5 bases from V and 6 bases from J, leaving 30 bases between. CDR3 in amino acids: CASSTPGEFWQGGVDTQYF. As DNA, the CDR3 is TGTGCCAGCAGTACCCCAGGAGAATTTTGGCAGGGGGGAGTTGATACGCAGTATTTT. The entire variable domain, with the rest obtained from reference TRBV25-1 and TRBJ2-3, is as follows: EADIYQTPRYLVIGTGKKITLECSQTMGHDKMYWYQQDPGMELHLIHYSYGVNSTEKGDLSSESTVSRIRTEHFPLTLESARPSHTSQYLCASSTPGEFWQGGVDTQYFGPGTRLTVL.

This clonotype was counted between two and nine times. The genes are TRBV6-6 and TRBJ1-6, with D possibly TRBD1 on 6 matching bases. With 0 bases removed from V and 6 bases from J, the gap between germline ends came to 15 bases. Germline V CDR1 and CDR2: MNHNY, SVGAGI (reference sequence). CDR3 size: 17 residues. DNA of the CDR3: TGTGCCAGCAGTTACTCGATGGGGGCCTTCTCTAATTCACCCCTCCACTTT. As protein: CASSYSMGAFSNSPLHF.

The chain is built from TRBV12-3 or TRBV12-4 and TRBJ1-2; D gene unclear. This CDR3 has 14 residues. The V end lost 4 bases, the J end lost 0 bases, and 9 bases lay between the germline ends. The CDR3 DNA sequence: TGTGCCAGCAGTTCCCCCTGGGCTAACTATGGCTACACCTTC. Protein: CASSSPWANYGYTF.

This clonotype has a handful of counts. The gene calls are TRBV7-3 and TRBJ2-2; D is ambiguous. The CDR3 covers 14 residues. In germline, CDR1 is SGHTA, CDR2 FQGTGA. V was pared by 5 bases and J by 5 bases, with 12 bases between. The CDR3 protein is CASSENPGTGELFF. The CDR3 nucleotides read TGTGCCAGCAGCGAAAACCCCGGTACCGGGGAGCTGTTTTTT.

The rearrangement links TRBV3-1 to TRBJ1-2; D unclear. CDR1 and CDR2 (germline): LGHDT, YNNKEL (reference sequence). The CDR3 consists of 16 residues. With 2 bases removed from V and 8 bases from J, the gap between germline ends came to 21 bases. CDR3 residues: CASSQHGESSMQGYTF. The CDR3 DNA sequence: TGTGCCAGCAGCCAACACGGAGAGTCTTCTATGCAAGGCTACACCTTC.

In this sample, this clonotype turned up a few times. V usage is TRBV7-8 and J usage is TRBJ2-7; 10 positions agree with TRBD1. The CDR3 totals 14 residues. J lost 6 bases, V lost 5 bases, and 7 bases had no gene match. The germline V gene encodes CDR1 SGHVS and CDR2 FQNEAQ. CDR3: CASSAGTGVREQYV. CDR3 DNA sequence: TGTGCCAGCAGCGCGGGGACAGGGGTCCGCGAGCAGTACGTC.

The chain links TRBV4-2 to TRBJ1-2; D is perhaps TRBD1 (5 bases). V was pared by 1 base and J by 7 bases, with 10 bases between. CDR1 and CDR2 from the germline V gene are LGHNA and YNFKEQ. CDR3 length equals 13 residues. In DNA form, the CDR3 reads TGTGCCAGCAGCCAAGGGGGCTCCGGTGGCTACACCTTC. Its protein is CASSQGGSGGYTF.